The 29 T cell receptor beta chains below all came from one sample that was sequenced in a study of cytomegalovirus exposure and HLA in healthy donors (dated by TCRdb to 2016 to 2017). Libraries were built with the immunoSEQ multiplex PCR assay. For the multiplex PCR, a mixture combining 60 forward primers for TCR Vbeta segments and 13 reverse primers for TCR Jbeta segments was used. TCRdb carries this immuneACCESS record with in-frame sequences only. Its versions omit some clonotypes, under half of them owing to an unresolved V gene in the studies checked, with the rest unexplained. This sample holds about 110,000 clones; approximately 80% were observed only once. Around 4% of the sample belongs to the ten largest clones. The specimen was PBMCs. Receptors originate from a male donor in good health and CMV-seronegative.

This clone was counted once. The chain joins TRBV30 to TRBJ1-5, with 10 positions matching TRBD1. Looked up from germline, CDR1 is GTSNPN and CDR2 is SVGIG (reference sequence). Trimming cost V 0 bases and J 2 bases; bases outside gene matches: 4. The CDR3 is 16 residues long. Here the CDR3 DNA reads TGTGCCTGGAGTGTATTTGGACAGGGGGGCAATCAGCCCCAGCATTTT. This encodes CAWSVFGQGGNQPQHF.

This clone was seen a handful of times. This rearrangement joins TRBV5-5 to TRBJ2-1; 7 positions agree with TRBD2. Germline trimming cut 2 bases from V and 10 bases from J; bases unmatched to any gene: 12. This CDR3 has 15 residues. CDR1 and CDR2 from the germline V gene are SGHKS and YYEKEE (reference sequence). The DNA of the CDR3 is TGTGCCAGCAGCTTAATGAGCGGGACTCCCCTCGAGCAGTTCTTC. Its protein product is CASSLMSGTPLEQFF.

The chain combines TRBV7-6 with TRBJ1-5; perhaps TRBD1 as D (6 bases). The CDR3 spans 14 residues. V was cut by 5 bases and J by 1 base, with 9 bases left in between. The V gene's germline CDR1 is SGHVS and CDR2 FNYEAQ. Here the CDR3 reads CASSPGASNQPQHF. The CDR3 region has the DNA TGTGCCAGCAGCCCAGGGGCAAGCAATCAGCCCCAGCATTTT.

The CDR3 sequence is CARSLESPFTSTDTQYF. CDR3 sequence (DNA): TGTGCCAGAAGCTTGGAATCACCATTCACTAGCACAGATACGCAGTATTTT. The gene calls are TRBV5-3 and TRBJ2-3; no firm D call. TRBV5-3 is annotated as an ORF whose role is uncertain. The V end lost 0 bases, the J end lost 0 bases, and 14 bases lay between the germline ends. CDR3 length equals 17 residues.

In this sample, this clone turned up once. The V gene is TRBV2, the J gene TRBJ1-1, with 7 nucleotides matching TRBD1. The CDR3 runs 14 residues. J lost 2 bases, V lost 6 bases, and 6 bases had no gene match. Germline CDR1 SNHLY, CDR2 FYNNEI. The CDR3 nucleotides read TGTGCCAGCAGCGTACAGGGGCGAAACACTGAAGCTTTCTTT. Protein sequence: CASSVQGRNTEAFF.

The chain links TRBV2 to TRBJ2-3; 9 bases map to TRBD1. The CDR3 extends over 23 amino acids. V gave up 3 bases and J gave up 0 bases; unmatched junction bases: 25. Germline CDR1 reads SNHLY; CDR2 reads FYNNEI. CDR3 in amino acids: CASSDGLWSRDRVSGSSTDTQYF. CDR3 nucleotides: TGTGCCAGCAGTGATGGGCTATGGAGCCGGGACAGGGTATCGGGTAGTAGCACAGATACGCAGTATTTT.

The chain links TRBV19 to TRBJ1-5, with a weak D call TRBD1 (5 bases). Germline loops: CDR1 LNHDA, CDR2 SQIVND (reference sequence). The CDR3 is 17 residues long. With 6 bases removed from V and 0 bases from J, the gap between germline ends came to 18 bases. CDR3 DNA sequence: TGTGCCAGTAGGAAGACCCCGGGACTGAGTAGCAATCAGCCCCAGCATTTT. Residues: CASRKTPGLSSNQPQHF.

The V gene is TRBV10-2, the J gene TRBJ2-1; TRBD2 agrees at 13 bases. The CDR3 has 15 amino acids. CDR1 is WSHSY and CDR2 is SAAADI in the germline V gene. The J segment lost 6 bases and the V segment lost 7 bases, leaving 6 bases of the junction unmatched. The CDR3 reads CASTPTSGRPNEQFF. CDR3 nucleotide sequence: TGCGCCAGCACTCCGACTAGCGGGAGGCCCAATGAGCAGTTCTTC.

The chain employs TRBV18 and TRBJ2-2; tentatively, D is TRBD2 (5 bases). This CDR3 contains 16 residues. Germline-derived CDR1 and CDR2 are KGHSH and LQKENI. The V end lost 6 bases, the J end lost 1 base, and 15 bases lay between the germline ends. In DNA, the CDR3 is TGTGCCAGCTCCCCGTGGGGTAGCGAGAACACCGGGGAGCTGTTTTTT. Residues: CASSPWGSENTGELFF.

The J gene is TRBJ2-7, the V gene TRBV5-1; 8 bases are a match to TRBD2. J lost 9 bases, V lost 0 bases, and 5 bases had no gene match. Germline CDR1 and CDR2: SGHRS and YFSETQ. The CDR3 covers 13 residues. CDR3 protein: CASSLDPLAVQYF. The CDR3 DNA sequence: TGCGCCAGCAGCTTGGACCCACTAGCGGTGCAGTACTTC.

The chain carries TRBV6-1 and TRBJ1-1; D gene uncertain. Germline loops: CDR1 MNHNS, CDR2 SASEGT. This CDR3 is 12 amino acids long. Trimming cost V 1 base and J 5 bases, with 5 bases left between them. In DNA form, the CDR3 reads TGTGCCAGCAGTGAAGGGCTTACTGAAGCTTTCTTT. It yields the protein CASSEGLTEAFF.

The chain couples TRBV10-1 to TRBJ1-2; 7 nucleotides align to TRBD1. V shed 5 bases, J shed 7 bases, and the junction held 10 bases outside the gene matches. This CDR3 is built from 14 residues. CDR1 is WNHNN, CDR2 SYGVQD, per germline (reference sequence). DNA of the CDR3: TGCGCCAGCAGTCCGCAGGGGGTAAAAGCTGGCTACACCTTC. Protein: CASSPQGVKAGYTF.

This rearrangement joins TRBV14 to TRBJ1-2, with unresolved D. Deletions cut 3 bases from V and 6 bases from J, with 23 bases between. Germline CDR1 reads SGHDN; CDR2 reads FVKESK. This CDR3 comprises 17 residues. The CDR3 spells CASSHPPDSRGLNGYTF. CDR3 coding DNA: TGTGCCAGCAGCCACCCCCCCGATTCGAGAGGGTTAAATGGCTACACCTTC.

This chain's CDR3 is CASRPTSGIVYEQYF. The CDR3 bases are TGCGCCAGCCGACCGACTAGCGGGATAGTTTACGAGCAGTACTTC. The genes are TRBV10-2 and TRBJ2-7, with TRBD2 matching over 11 bases. V shed 8 bases and J 4 bases; nucleotides not matched to a gene: 10. Per the germline V gene, CDR1 is WSHSY and CDR2 is SAAADI. The CDR3 consists of 15 residues.

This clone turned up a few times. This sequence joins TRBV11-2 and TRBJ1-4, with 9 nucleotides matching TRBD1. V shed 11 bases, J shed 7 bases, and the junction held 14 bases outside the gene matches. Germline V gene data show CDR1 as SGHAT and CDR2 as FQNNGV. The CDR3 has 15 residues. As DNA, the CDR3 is TGTGCCCCTATCTTTAGACAGGGGGAATTTGAAAAACTGTTTTTT. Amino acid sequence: CAPIFRQGEFEKLFF.

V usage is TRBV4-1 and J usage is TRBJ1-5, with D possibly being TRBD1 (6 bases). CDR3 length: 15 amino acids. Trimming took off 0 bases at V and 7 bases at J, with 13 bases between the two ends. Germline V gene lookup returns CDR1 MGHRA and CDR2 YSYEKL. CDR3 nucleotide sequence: TGCGCCAGCAGCCAAGATCGGGGGGCTGGGCAGCCCCAGCATTTT. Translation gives CASSQDRGAGQPQHF.

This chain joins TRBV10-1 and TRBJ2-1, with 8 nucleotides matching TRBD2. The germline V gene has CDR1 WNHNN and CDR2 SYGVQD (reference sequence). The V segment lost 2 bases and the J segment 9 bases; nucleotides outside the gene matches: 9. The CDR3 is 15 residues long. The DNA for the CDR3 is TGCGCCAGCAGTGAGGGGAGCGGGAGTAGGGGTGAGCAGTTCTTC. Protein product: CASSEGSGSRGEQFF.

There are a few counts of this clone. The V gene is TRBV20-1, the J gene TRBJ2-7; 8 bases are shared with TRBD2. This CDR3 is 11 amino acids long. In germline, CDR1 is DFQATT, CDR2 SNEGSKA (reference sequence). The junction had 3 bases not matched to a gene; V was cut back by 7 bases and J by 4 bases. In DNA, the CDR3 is TGCAGTGGGCGGGAGGAATACGAGCAGTACTTC. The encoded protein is CSGREEYEQYF.

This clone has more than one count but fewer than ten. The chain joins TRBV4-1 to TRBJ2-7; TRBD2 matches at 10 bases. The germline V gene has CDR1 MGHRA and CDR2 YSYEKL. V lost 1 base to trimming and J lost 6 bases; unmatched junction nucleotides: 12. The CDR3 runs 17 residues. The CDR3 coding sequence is TGCGCCAGCAGCCAAGCCTTTTTAGCGGGAGGCGCCCGCGAGCAGTACTTC. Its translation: CASSQAFLAGGAREQYF.

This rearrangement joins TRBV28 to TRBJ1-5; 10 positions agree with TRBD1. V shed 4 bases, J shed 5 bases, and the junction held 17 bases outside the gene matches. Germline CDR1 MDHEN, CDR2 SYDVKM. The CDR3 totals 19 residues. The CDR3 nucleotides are TGTGCCAGCAGTTCTACCGGGACAGGGGTCTTTTCCGGGGATCAGCCCCAGCATTTT. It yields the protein CASSSTGTGVFSGDQPQHF.

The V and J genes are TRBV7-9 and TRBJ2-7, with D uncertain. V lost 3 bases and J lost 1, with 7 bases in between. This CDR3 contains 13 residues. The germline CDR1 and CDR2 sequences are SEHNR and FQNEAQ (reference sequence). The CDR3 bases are TGTGCCAGCAGCTTCCCCCTTTCCTACGAGCAGTACTTC. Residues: CASSFPLSYEQYF.

The CDR3 region is CAWLSGNHEQYF. As DNA, the CDR3 is TGTGCCTGGCTTAGCGGGAACCACGAGCAGTACTTC. V and J are TRBV30 and TRBJ2-7; TRBD2 agrees at 8 bases. Trimming cost V 5 bases and J 5 bases; bases outside gene matches: 5. CDR3 length: 12 residues. Germline V gene lookup returns CDR1 GTSNPN and CDR2 SVGIG (reference sequence). The full variable domain, with the rest looked up from reference TRBV30 and TRBJ2-7, is SQTIHQWPATLVQPVGSPLSLECTVEGTSNPNLYWYRQAAGRGLQLLFYSVGIGQISSEVPQNLSASRPQDRQFILSSKKLLLSDSGFYLCAWLSGNHEQYFGPGTRLTVT.

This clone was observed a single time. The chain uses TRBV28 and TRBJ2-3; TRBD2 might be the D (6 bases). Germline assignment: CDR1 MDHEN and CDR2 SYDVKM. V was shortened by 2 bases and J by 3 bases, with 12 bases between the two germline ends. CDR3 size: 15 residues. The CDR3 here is CASSLEGAGTDTQYF. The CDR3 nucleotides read TGTGCCAGCAGTTTAGAGGGAGCGGGTACAGATACGCAGTATTTT.

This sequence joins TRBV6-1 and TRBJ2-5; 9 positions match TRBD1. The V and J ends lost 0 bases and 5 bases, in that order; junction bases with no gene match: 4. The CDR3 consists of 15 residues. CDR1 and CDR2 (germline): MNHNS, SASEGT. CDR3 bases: TGTGCCAGCAGTGAAGCGGAGACAGGGGGGGAGACCCAGTACTTC. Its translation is CASSEAETGGETQYF.

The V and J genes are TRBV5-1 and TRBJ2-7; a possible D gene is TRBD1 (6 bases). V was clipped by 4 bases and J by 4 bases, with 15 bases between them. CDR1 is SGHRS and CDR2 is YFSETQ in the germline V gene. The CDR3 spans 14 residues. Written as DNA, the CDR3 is TGCGCCAGCAGCAGTACAGGGAATTCTTACGAGCAGTACTTC. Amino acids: CASSSTGNSYEQYF. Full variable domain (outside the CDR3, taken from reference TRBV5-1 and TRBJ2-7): KAGVTQTPRYLIKTRGQQVTLSCSPISGHRSVSWYQQTPGQGLQFLFEYFSETQRNKGNFPGRFSGRQFSNSRSEMNVSTLELGDSALYLCASSSTGNSYEQYFGPGTRLTVT.

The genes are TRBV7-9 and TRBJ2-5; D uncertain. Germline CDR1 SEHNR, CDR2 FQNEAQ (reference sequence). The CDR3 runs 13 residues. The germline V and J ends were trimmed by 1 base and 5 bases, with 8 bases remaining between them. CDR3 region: CASSLETRETQYF. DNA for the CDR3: TGTGCCAGCAGCTTAGAGACGCGGGAGACCCAGTACTTC.

Here the CDR3 DNA reads TGTGCCACCGGCCGTCTAGCGGGCCCCACAGATACGCAGTATTTT. Translation gives CATGRLAGPTDTQYF. The chain links TRBV9 to TRBJ2-3; 8 positions match TRBD2. J lost 2 bases, V lost 9 bases, and 11 bases had no gene match. Germline CDR1 SGDLS, CDR2 YYNGEE. There are 15 residues in the CDR3.

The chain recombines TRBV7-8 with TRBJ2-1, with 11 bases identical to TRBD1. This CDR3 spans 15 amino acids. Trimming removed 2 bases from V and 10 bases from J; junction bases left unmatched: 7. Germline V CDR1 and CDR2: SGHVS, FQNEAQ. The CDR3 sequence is CASSLRDRGLEEQFF. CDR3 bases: TGTGCCAGCAGCTTACGGGACAGGGGGTTGGAGGAGCAGTTCTTC.

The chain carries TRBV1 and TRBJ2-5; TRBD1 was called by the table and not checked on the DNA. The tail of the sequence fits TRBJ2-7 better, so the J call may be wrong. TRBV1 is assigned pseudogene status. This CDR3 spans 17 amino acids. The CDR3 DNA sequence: TGCACCAGCAGCCAAGATCATGGGGCAGGGGTACCCTACGAGCAGTACTTC. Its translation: CTSSQDHGAGVPYEQYF.